A single sample gave rise to the 15 T cell receptor beta chains below, sequenced in a study of cytomegalovirus exposure and HLA in healthy donors. The PCR used 60 Vbeta and 13 Jbeta primers. Clones were read by immunoSEQ multiplex PCR, and TCRdb kept only the in-frame ones, dropping some. The table shows about 140,000 clones, with roughly two thirds occurring only once. The sample was PBMCs. The receptors were gathered from a woman aged 40 to 50 in good health and CMV-seronegative.

This clone has a handful of counts. The J gene is TRBJ1-6, the V gene TRBV5-1; D remains ambiguous. Germline CDR1 reads SGHRS; CDR2 reads YFSETQ. CDR3 length equals 15 residues. The ends were cut back, 1 base at V and 7 bases at J, with 12 bases in the middle. Here the CDR3 reads CASSLRPDSNSPLHF. CDR3 DNA sequence: TGCGCCAGCAGCTTGAGGCCCGATAGCAATTCACCCCTCCACTTT.

This chain links TRBV14 with TRBJ1-2; D remains ambiguous. Germline values: CDR1 SGHDN, CDR2 FVKESK. The V and J ends lost 3 bases and 1 base respectively, with 12 bases between them. The CDR3 contains 15 residues. In nucleotides, the CDR3 is TGTGCCAGCAGCCAGTTGCGGGAAATTAACTATGGCTACACCTTC. Protein sequence: CASSQLREINYGYTF.

The chain couples TRBV4-1 to TRBJ2-1; TRBD2 agrees at 7 bases. Germline CDR1 reads MGHRA; CDR2 reads YSYEKL. Trimming took 9 bases from V and 2 from J; bases not matched to a gene: 13. The CDR3 runs to 16 residues. DNA of the CDR3: TGCGCCAGTTTACCACGGGGGAGCGGGGCCTACAATGAGCAGTTCTTC. Amino acids: CASLPRGSGAYNEQFF.

This chain uses TRBV5-5 with TRBJ1-4; D remains ambiguous. V gave up 0 bases and J gave up 5 bases, with 11 bases separating them. CDR1 and CDR2 from the germline V gene are SGHKS and YYEKEE (reference sequence). The CDR3 spans 15 residues. CDR3 in DNA: TGTGCCAGCAGCTTGGTTGGTGGGAGGAATGAAAAACTGTTTTTT. Translating it yields CASSLVGGRNEKLFF.

This rearrangement joins TRBV5-6 to TRBJ2-4; a weak D match, TRBD2 (6 bases). The CDR3 totals 13 residues. V lost 4 bases to trimming and J lost 8 bases, with 13 bases between them. CDR1 SGHDT and CDR2 YYEEEE come from the germline V gene. The CDR3 coding sequence is TGTGCCAGCAGCGCAGGGTCGGGGGACATTCAGTACTTC. Encoded protein: CASSAGSGDIQYF.

This sequence joins TRBV27 and TRBJ1-4, with 8 bases aligning to TRBD1. Per the germline V gene, CDR1 is MNHEY and CDR2 is SMNVEV (reference sequence). The CDR3 spans 16 residues. Trimming at V came to 1 base and at J to 5 bases, leaving 6 bases not matched to a gene. This chain's CDR3 is CASSLWGQETNEKLFF. As DNA, the CDR3 is TGTGCCAGCAGTTTATGGGGACAGGAGACGAATGAAAAACTGTTTTTT.

V and J are TRBV6-6 and TRBJ2-1, with a tentative D call TRBD1 (6 bases). Germline CDR1 and CDR2: MNHNY and SVGAGI (reference sequence). Between the trimmed V and J ends, which lost 6 bases and 10 bases, there was a span of 13 bases. The CDR3 consists of 12 residues. The CDR3 DNA is TGTGCCAGCAGCTACGGAAGGGGGGAGCAGTTCTTC. It codes for CASSYGRGEQFF.

This clone was recorded a few times. The V and J genes are TRBV5-1 and TRBJ1-1; 10 nucleotides align to TRBD1. Germline V lookup: CDR1 SGHRS, CDR2 YFSETQ. The CDR3 covers 15 residues. V lost 2 bases, J lost 1 base, and 2 bases stayed unmatched. As DNA, the CDR3 is TGCGCCAGCAGCTTTGGGACAGGGGCGAACACTGAAGCTTTCTTT. Its protein product is CASSFGTGANTEAFF. Full variable domain (missing parts from reference TRBV5-1 and TRBJ1-1): KAGVTQTPRYLIKTRGQQVTLSCSPISGHRSVSWYQQTPGQGLQFLFEYFSETQRNKGNFPGRFSGRQFSNSRSEMNVSTLELGDSALYLCASSFGTGANTEAFFGQGTRLTVV.

This chain connects TRBV9 to TRBJ1-2; 7 bases match TRBD1. The CDR3 has 14 residues. V lost 0 bases to trimming and J lost 10 bases; unmatched junction nucleotides: 9. CDR1 SGDLS and CDR2 YYNGEE come from the germline V gene. The CDR3 loop reads CASSVGAQGVVYTF. For the CDR3, the DNA is TGTGCCAGCAGCGTAGGGGCCCAGGGGGTAGTCTACACCTTC.

The chain employs TRBV10-3 and TRBJ1-2; a weak D match, TRBD1 (6 bases). This CDR3 is 15 amino acids long. Per the germline V gene, CDR1 is ENHRY and CDR2 is SYGVKD. V was shortened by 5 bases and J by 7 bases, with 20 bases between the two germline ends. Here the CDR3 reads CAISPGRAGEGGYTF. CDR3 DNA sequence: TGTGCCATCAGTCCAGGGAGGGCAGGGGAAGGTGGCTACACCTTC.

The sample holds one count of this clone. In DNA form, the CDR3 reads TGTGCCAGCAGCGTAGGGGGACTAGCCTCCTACGAGCAGTACTTC. Its protein product is CASSVGGLASYEQYF. The rearrangement joins TRBV9 to TRBJ2-7; 9 positions agree with TRBD2. Germline V gives CDR1 SGDLS, CDR2 YYNGEE. The length of the CDR3 is 15 residues. Losses at the gene ends were 0 bases for V and 0 bases for J; bases not matched to a gene: 1.

This chain links TRBV7-2 with TRBJ2-2; D possibly corresponds to TRBD2 (6 bases). The CDR3 has 17 amino acids. Germline assignment: CDR1 SGHTA and CDR2 FQGNSA. The V end lost 0 bases, the J end lost 5 bases, and 16 bases lay between the germline ends. This CDR3 reads CASSLAPLAGGTGELFF. The CDR3 DNA reads as TGTGCCAGCAGCTTAGCGCCCCTGGCTGGGGGGACCGGGGAGCTGTTTTTT.

This sequence joins TRBV5-1 and TRBJ2-7, with a possible D match to TRBD2 (5 bases). CDR3 length: 15 residues. V lost 4 bases and J lost 2, with 16 bases in between. Per the germline V gene, CDR1 is SGHRS and CDR2 is YFSETQ. CDR3 in DNA: TGCGCCAGCAGCCTTGGACTGCCGGGAACCTACGAGCAGTACGTC. Protein sequence: CASSLGLPGTYEQYV.

This rearrangement joins TRBV4-1 to TRBJ2-7, with D perhaps TRBD2 (5 bases). V dropped 1 base and J dropped 3 bases, with 7 bases sitting between them. The CDR3 has 13 residues. The germline V gene has CDR1 MGHRA and CDR2 YSYEKL. CDR3: CASSQVTSYEQYF. CDR3 DNA: TGCGCCAGCAGCCAAGTTACTAGCTACGAGCAGTACTTC.

The chain couples TRBV4-2 to TRBJ2-1; D is perhaps TRBD2 (6 bases). CDR1 LGHNA and CDR2 YNFKEQ come from the germline V gene. CDR3 length: 14 residues. V shed 1 base and J shed 8 bases, with 12 bases lying between them. CDR3 residues: CASSQVGGEYEQFF. Written as DNA, the CDR3 is TGTGCCAGCAGCCAAGTGGGCGGGGAATATGAGCAGTTCTTC.